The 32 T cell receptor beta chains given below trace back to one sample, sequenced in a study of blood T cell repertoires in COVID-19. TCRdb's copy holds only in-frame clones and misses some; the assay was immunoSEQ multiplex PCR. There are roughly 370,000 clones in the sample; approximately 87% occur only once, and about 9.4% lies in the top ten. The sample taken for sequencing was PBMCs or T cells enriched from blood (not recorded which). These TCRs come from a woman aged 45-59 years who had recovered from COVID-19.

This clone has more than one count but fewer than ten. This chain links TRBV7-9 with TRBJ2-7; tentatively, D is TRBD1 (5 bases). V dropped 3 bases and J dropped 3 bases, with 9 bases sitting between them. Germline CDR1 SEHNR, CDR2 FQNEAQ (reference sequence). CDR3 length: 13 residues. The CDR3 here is CASSFQTDYEQYF. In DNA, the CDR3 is TGTGCCAGCAGCTTCCAGACAGACTACGAGCAGTACTTC. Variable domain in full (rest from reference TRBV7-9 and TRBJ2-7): DTGVSQNPRHKITKRGQNVTFRCDPISEHNRLYWYRQTLGQGPEFLTYFQNEAQLEKSRLLSDRFSAERPKGSFSTLEIQRTEQGDSAMYLCASSFQTDYEQYFGPGTRLTVT.

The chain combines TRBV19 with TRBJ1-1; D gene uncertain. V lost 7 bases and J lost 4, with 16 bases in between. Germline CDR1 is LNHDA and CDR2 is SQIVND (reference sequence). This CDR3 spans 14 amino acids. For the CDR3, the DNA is TGTGCCAGTATTCGACTCGGCGAGATCACTGAAGCTTTCTTT. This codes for CASIRLGEITEAFF. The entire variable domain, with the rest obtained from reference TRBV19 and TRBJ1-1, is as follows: DGGITQSPKYLFRKEGQNVTLSCEQNLNHDAMYWYRQDPGQGLRLIYYSQIVNDFQKGDIAEGYSVSREKKESFPLTVTSAQKNPTAFYLCASIRLGEITEAFFGQGTRLTVV.

The CDR3 coding sequence is TGTGCCAGTAGTATAGTTTTCTTTGCAGGGGCCCAGCCCCAGCATTTT. Protein: CASSIVFFAGAQPQHF. The rearrangement joins TRBV19 to TRBJ1-5; D possibly corresponds to TRBD1 (6 bases). V was trimmed by 1 base and J by 7 bases, leaving 17 bases between them. This CDR3 comprises 16 residues. Germline-derived CDR1 and CDR2 are LNHDA and SQIVND (reference sequence).

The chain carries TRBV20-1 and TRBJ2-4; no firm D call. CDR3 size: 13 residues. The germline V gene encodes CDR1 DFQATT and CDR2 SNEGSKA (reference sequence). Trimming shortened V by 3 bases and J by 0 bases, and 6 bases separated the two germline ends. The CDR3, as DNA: TGCAGTGCTAGTCCGGGAGCCAAAAACATTCAGTACTTC. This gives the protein CSASPGAKNIQYF.

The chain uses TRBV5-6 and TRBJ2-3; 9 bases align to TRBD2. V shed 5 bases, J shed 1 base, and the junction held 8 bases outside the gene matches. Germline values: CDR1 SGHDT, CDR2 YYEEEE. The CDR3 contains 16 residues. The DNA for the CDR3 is TGTGCCAGCAGGGGCGGCCAGCGGGGGGGCACAGATACGCAGTATTTT. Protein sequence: CASRGGQRGGTDTQYF.

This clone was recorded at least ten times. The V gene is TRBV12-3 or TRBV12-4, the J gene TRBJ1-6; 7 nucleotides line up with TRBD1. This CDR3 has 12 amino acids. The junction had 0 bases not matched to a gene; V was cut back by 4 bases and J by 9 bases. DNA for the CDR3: TGTGCCAGCAGTTCAGGGGGTTCACCCCTCCACTTT. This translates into CASSSGGSPLHF.

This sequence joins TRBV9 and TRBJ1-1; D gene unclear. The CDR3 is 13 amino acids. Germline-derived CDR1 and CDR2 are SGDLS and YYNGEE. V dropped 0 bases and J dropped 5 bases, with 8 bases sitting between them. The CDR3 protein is CASSVARKTEAFF. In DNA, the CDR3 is TGTGCCAGCAGCGTAGCTAGAAAAACTGAAGCTTTCTTT. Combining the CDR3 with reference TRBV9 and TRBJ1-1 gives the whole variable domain DSGVTQTPKHLITATGQRVTLRCSPRSGDLSVYWYQQSLDQGLQFLIQYYNGEERAKGNILERFSAQQFPDLHSELNLSSLELGDSALYFCASSVARKTEAFFGQGTRLTVV.

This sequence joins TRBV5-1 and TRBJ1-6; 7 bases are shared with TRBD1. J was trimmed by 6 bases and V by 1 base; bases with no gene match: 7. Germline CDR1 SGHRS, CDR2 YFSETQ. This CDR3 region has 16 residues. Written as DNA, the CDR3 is TGCGCCAGCAGCTTGACAGGGGATAAGGGTAATTCACCCCTCCACTTT. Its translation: CASSLTGDKGNSPLHF.

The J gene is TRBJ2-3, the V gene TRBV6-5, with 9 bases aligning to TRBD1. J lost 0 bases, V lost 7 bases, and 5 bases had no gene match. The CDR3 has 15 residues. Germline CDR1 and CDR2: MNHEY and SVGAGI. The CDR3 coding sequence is TGTGCCAGCAAAGACAGGGGGTCTAGCACAGATACGCAGTATTTT. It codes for CASKDRGSSTDTQYF.

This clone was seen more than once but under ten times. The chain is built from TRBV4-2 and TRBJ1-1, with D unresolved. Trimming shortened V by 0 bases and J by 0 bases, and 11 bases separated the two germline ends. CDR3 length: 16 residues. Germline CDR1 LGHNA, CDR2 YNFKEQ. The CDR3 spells CASSQDRLTMNTEAFF. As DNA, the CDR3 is TGTGCCAGCAGCCAAGATCGGTTAACCATGAACACTGAAGCTTTCTTT.

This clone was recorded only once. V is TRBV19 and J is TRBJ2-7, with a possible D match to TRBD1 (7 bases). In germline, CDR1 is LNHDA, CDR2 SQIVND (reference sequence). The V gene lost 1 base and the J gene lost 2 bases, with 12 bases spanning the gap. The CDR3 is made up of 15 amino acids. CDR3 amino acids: CASSIGRGVAYEQYF. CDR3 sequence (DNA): TGTGCCAGTAGTATAGGCAGGGGGGTCGCCTACGAGCAGTACTTC. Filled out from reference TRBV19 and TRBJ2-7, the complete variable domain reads DGGITQSPKYLFRKEGQNVTLSCEQNLNHDAMYWYRQDPGQGLRLIYYSQIVNDFQKGDIAEGYSVSREKKESFPLTVTSAQKNPTAFYLCASSIGRGVAYEQYFGPGTRLTVT.

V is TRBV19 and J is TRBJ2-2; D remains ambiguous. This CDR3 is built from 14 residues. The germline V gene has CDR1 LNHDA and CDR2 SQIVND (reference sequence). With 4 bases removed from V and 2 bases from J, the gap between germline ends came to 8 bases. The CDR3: CASSTQSNTGELFF. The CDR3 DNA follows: TGTGCCAGTAGTACCCAATCAAACACCGGGGAGCTGTTTTTT.

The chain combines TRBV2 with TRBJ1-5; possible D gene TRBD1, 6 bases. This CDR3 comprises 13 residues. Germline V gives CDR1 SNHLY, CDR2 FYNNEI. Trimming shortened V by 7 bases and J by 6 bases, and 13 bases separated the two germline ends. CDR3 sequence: CASTQGWSQPQHF. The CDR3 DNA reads TGTGCCAGCACACAGGGTTGGTCTCAGCCCCAGCATTTT.

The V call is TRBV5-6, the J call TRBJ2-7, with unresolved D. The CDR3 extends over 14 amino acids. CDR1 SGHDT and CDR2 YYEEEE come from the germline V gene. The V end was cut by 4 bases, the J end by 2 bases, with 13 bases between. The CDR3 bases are TGTGCCAGCAGCCTCATCCGGCGGCCCTACGAGCAGTACTTC. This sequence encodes CASSLIRRPYEQYF.

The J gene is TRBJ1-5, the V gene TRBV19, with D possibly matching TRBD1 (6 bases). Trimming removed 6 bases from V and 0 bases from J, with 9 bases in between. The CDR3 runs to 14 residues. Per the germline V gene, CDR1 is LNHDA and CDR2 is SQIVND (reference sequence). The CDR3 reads CASRVQGSNQPQHF. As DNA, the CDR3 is TGTGCCAGTAGGGTACAGGGTAGCAATCAGCCCCAGCATTTT.

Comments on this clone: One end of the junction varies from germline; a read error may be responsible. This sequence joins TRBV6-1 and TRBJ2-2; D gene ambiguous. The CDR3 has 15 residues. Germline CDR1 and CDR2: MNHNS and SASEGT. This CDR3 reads CASSEVSYFTGELFF. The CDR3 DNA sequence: TGTGCCAGCAGCGAAGTTTCTTATTTCACCGGGGAGCTGTTTTTT.

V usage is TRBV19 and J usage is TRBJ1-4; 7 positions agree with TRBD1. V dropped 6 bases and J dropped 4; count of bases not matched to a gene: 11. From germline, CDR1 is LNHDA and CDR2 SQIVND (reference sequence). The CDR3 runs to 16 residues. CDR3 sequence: CASRSHPGQNNEKLFF. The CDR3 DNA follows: TGTGCCAGTAGAAGCCACCCGGGACAGAATAATGAAAAACTGTTTTTT.

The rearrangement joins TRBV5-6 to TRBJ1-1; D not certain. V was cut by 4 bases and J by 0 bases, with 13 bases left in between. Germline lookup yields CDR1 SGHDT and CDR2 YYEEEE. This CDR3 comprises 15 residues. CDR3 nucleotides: TGTGCCAGCAGCACGCTAGGACTGATGAACACTGAAGCTTTCTTT. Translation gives CASSTLGLMNTEAFF.

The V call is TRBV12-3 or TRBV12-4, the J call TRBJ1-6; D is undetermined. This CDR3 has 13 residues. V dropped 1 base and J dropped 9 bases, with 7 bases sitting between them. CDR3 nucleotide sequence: TGTGCCAGCAGTTTAGATGGGAGTTCACCCCTCCACTTT. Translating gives CASSLDGSSPLHF.

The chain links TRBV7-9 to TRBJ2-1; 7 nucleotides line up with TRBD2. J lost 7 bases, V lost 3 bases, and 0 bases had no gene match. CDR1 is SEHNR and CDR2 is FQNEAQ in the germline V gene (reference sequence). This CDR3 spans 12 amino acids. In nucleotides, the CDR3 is TGTGCCAGCAGCTTGCGGGGGAATGAGCAGTTCTTC. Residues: CASSLRGNEQFF.

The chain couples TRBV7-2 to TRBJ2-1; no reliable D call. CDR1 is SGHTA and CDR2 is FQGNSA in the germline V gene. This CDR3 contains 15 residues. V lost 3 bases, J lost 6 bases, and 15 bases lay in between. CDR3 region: CASSFGWAVPNEQFF. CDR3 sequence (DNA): TGTGCCAGCAGCTTTGGGTGGGCCGTCCCCAATGAGCAGTTCTTC.

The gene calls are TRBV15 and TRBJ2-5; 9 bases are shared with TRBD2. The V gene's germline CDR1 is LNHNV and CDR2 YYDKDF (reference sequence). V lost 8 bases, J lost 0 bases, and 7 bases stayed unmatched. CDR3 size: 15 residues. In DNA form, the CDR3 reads TGTGCCACCGCCCAGCGGGGGGCGTACCAAGAGACCCAGTACTTC. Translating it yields CATAQRGAYQETQYF.

The CDR3 coding sequence is TGCGCCAGCAGTGCAATCCCACGGACAGGGTCCCAAGAGACCCAGTACTTC. Amino acid sequence: CASSAIPRTGSQETQYF. The chain joins TRBV10-2 to TRBJ2-5; 8 positions match TRBD1. With 4 bases clipped from V and 1 base from J, the junction kept 11 bases outside the gene matches. This CDR3 contains 17 residues. The germline gives CDR1 WSHSY, CDR2 SAAADI.

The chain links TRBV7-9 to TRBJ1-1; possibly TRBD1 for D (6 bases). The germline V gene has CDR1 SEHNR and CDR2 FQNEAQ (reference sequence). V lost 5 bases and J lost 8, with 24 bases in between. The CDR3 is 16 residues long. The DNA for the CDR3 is TGTGCCAGCAGCCTCAGACAGGAAGGTTGGGGGTTCGAAGCTTTCTTT. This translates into CASSLRQEGWGFEAFF.

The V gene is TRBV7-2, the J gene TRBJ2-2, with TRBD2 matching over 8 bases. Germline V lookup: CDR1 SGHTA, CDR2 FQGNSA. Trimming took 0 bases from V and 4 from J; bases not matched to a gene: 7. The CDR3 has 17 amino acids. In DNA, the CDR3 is TGTGCCAGCAGCTTAGCGCAGAGCGGGGGTAGCACCGGGGAGCTGTTTTTT. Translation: CASSLAQSGGSTGELFF.

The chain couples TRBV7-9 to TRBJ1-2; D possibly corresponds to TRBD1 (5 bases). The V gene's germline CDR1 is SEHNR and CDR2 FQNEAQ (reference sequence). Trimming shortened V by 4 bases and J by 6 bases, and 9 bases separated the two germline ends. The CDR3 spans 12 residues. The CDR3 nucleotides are TGTGCCAGCAGCTCCCCAGGGAATGGCTACACCTTC. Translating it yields CASSSPGNGYTF.

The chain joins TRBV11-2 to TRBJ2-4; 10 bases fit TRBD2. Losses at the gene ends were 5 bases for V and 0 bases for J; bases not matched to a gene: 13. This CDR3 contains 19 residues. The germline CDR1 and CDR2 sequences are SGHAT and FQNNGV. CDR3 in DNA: TGTGCCAGCAGCCCGGACACGAGCGGGGGGGTGTTAGCCAAAAACATTCAGTACTTC. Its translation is CASSPDTSGGVLAKNIQYF.

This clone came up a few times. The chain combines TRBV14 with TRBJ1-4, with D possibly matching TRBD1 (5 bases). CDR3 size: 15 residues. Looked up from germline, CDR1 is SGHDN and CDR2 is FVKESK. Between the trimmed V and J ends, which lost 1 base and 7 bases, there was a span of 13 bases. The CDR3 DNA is TGTGCCAGCAGCCAAGTCCAAGGGGTGGGTGAAAAACTGTTTTTT. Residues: CASSQVQGVGEKLFF.

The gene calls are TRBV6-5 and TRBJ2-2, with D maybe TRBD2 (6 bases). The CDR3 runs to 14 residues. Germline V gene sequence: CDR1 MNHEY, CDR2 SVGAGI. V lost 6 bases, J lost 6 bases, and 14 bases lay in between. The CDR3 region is CASSLGGGPGELFF. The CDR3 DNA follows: TGTGCCAGCAGCTTGGGGGGAGGTCCCGGGGAGCTGTTTTTT.

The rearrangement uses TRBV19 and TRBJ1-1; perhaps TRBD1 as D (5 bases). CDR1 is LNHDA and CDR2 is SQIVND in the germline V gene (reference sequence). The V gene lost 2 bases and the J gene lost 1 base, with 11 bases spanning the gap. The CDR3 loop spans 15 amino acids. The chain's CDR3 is CASSITSTANTEAFF. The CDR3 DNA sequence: TGTGCCAGTAGTATAACTTCGACAGCGAACACTGAAGCTTTCTTT.

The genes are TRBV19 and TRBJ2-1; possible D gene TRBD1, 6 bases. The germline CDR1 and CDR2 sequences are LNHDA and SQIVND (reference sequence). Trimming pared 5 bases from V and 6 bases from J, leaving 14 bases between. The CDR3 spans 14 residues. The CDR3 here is CASSGTGTRNEQFF. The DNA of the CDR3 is TGTGCCAGTAGTGGGACCGGGACACGCAATGAGCAGTTCTTC.

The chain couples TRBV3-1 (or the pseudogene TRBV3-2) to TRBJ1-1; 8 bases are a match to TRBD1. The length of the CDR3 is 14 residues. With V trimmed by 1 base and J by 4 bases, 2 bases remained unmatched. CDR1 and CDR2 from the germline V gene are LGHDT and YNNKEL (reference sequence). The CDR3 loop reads CASSQGTGGTEAFF. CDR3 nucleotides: TGTGCCAGCAGCCAAGGAACAGGGGGCACTGAAGCTTTCTTT.